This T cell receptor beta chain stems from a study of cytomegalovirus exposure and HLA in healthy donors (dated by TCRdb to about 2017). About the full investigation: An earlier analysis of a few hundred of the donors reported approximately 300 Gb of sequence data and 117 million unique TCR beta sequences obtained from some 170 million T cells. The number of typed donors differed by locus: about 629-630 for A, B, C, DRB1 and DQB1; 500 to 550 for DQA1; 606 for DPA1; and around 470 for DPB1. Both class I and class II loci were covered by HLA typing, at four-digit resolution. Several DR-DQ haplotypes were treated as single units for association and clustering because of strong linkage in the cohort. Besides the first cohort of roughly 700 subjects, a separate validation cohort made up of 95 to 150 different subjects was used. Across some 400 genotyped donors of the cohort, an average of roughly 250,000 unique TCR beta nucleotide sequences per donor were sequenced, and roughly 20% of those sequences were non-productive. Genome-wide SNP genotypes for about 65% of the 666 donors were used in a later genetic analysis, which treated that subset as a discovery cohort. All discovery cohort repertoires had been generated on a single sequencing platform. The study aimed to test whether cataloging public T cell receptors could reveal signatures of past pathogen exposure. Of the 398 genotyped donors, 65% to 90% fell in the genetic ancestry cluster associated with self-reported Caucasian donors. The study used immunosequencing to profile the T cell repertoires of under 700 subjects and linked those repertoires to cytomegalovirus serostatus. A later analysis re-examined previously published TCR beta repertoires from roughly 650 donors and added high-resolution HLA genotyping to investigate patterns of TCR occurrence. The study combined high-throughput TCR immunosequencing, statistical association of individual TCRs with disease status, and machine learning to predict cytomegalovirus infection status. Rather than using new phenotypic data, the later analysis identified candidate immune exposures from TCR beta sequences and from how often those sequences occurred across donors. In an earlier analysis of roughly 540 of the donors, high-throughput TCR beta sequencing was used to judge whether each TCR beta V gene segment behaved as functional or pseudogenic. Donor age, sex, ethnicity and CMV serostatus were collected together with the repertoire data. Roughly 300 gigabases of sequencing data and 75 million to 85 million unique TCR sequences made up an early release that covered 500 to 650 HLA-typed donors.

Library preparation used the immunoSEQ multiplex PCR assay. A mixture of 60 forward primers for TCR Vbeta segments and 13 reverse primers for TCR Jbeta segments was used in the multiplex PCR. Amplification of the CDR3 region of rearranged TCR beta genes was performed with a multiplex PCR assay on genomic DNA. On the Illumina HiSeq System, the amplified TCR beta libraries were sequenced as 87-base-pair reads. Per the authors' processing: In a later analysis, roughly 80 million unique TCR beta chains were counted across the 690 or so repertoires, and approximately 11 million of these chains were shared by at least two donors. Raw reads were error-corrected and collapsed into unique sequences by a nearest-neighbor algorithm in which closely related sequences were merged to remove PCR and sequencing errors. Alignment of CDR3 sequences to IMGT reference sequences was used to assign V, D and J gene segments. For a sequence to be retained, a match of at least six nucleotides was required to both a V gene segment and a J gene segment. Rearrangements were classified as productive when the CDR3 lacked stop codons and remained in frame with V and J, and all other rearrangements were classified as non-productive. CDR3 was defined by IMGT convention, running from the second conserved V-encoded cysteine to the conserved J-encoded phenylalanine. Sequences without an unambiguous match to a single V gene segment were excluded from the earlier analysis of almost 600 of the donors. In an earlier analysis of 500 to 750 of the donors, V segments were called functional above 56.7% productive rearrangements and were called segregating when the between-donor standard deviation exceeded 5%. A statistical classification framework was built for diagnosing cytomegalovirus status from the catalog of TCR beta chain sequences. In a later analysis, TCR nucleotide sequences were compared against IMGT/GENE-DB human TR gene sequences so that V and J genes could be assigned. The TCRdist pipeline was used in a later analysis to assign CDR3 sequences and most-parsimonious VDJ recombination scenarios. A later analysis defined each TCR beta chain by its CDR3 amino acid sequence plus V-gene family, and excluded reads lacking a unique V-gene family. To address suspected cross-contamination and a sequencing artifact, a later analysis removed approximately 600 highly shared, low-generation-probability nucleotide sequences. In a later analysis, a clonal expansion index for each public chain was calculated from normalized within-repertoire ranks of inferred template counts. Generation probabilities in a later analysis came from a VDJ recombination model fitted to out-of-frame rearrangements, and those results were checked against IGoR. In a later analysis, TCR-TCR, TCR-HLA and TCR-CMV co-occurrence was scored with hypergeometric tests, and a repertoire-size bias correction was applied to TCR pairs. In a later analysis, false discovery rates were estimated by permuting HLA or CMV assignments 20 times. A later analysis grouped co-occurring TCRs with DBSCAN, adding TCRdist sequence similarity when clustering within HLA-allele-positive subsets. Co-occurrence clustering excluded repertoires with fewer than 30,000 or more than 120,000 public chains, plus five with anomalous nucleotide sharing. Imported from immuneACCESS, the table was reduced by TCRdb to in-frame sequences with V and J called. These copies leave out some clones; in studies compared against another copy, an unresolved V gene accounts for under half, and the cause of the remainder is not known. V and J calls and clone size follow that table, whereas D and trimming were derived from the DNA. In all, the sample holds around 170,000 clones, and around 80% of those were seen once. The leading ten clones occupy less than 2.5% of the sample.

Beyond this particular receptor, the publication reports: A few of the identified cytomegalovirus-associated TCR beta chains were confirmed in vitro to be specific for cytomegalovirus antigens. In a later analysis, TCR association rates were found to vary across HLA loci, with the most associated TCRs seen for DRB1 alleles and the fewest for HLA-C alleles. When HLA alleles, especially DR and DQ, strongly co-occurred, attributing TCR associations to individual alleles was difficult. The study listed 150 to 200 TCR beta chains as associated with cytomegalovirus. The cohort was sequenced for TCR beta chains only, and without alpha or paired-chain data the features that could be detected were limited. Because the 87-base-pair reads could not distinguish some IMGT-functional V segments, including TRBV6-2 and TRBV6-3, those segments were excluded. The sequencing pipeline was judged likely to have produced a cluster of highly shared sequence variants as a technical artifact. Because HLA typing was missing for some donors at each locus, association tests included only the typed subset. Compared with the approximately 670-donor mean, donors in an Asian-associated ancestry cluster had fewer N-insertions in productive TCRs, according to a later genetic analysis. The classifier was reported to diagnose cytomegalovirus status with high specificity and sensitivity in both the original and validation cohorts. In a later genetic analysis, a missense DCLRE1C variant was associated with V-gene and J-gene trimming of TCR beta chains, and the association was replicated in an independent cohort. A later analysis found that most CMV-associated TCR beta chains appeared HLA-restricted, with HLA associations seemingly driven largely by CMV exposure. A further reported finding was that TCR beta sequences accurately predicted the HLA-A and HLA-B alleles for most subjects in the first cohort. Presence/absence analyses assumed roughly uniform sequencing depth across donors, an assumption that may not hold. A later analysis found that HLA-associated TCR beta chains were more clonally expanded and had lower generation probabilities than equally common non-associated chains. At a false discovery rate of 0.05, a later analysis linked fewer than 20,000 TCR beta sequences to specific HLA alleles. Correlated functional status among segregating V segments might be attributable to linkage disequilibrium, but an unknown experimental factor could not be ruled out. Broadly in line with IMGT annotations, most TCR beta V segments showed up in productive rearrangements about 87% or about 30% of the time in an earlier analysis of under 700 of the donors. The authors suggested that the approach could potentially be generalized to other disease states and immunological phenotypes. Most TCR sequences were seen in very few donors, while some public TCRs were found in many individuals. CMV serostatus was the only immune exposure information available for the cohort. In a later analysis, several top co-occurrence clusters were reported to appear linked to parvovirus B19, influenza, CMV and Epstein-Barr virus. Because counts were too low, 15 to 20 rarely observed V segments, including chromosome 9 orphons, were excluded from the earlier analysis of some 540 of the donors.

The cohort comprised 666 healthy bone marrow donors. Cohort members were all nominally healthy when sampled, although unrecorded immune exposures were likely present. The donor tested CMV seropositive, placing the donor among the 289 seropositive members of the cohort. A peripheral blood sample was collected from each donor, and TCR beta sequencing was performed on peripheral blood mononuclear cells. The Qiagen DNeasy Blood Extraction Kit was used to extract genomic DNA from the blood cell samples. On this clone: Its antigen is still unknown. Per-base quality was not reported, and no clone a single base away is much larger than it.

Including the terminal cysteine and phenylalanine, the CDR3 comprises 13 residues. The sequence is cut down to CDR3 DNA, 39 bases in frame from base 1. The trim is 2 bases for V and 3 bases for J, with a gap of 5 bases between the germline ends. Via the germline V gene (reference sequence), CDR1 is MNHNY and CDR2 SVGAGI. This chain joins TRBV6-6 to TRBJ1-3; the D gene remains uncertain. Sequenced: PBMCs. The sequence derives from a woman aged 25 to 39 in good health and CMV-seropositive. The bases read TGTGCCAGCAGTTACCGGGGTGGAAACACCATATATTTT. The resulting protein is CASSYRGGNTIYF.